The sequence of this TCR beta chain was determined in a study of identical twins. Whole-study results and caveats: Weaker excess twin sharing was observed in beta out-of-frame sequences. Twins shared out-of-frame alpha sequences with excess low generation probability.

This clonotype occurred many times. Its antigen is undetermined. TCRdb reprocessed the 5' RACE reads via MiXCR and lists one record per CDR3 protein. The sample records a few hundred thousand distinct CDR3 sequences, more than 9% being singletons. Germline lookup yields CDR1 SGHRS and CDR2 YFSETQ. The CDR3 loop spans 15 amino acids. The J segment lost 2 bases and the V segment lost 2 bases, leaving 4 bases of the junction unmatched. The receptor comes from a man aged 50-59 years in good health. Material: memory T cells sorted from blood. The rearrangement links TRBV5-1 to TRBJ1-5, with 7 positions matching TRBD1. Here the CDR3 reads CASSFTGDGNQPQHF. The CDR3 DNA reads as TGCGCCAGCAGCTTTACAGGGGATGGCAATCAGCCCCAGCATTTT.